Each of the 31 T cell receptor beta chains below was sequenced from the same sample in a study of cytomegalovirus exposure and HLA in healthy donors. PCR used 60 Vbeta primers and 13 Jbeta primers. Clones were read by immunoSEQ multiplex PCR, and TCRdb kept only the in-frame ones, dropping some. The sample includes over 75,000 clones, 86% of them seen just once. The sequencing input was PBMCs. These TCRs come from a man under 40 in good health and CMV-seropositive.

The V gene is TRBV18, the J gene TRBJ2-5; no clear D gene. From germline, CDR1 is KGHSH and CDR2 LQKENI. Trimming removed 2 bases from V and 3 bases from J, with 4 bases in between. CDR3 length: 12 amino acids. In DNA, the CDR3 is TGTGCCAGCTCACCAGCGGAAGAGACCCAGTACTTC. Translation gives CASSPAEETQYF.

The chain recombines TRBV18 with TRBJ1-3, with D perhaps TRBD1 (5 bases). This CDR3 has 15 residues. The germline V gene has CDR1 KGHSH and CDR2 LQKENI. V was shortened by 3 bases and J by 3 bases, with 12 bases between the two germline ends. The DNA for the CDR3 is TGTGCCAGCTCACCGGCAGGGAACGATGGAAACACCATATATTTT. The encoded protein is CASSPAGNDGNTIYF.

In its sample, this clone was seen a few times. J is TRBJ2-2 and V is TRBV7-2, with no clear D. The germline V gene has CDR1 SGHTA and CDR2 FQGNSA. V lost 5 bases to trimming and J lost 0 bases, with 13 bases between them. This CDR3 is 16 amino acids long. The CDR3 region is CASSPRPLTNTGELFF. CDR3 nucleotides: TGTGCCAGCAGCCCCCGTCCCCTAACGAACACCGGGGAGCTGTTTTTT.

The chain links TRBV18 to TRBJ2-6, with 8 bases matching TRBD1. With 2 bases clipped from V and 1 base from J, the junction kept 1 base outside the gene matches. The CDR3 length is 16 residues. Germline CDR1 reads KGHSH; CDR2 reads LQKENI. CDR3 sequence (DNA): TGTGCCAGCTCACCAAACAGGGGGTCTGGGGCCAACGTCCTGACTTTC. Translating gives CASSPNRGSGANVLTF.

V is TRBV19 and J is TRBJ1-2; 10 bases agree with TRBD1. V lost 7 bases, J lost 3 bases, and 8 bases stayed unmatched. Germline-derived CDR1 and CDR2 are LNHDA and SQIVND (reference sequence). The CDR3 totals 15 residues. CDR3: CASTGRDRGDYGYTF. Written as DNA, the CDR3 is TGTGCCAGTACCGGAAGGGACAGGGGAGACTATGGCTACACCTTC.

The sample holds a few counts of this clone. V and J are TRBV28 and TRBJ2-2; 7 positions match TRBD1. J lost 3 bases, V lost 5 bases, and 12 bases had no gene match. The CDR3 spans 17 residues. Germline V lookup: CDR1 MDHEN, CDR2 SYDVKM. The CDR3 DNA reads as TGTGCCAGCAGTGACAGGGTGGGGTGGTTCGACACCGGGGAGCTGTTTTTT. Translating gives CASSDRVGWFDTGELFF.

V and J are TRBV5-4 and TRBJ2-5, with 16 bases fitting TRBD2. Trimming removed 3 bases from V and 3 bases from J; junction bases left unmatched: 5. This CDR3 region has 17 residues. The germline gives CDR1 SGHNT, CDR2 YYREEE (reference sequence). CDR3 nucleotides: TGTGCCAGCAGCTCTGGGACTAGCGGGAGGGTTAAAGAGACCCAGTACTTC. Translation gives CASSSGTSGRVKETQYF.

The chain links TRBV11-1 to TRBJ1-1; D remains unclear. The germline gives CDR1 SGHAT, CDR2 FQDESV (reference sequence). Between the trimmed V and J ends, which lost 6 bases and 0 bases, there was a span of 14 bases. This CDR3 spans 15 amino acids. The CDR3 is CASRSNKRVNTEAFF. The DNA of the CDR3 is TGTGCCAGCAGATCTAATAAGAGGGTGAACACTGAAGCTTTCTTT.

In DNA form, the CDR3 reads TGCGCCAGCAGCTTGGGACAGGGAGGAACTGGAAACACCATATATTTT. Translating gives CASSLGQGGTGNTIYF. J is TRBJ1-3 and V is TRBV5-1, with TRBD1 identical over 7 bases. The CDR3 covers 16 residues. CDR1 and CDR2 from the germline V gene are SGHRS and YFSETQ. The junction had 5 bases not matched to a gene; V was cut back by 0 bases and J by 2 bases. The variable domain in full, with the rest retrieved from reference TRBV5-1 and TRBJ1-3, is KAGVTQTPRYLIKTRGQQVTLSCSPISGHRSVSWYQQTPGQGLQFLFEYFSETQRNKGNFPGRFSGRQFSNSRSEMNVSTLELGDSALYLCASSLGQGGTGNTIYFGEGSWLTVV.

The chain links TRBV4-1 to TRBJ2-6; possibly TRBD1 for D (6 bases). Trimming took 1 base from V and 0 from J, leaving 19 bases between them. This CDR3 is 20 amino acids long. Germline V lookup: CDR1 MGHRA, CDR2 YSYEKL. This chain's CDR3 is CASSQVPHGQILSGANVLTF. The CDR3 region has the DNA TGCGCCAGCAGCCAAGTTCCCCACGGACAGATCCTCTCTGGGGCCAACGTCCTGACTTTC.

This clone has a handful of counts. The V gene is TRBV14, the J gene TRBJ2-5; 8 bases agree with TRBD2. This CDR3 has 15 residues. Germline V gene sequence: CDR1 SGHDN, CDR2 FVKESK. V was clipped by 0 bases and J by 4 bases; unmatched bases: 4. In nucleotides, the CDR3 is TGTGCCAGCAGCCAAGATACAGCGGGAGTAGAGACCCAGTACTTC. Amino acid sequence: CASSQDTAGVETQYF.

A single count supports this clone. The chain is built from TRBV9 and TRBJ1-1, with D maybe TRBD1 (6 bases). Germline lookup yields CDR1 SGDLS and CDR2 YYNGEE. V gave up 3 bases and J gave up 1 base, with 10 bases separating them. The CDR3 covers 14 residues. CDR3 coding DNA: TGTGCCAGCAGCGCCAGGGGCAAGAACACTGAAGCTTTCTTT. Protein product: CASSARGKNTEAFF.

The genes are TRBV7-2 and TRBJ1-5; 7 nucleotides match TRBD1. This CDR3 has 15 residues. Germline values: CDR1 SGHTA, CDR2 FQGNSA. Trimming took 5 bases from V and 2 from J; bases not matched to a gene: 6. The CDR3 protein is CASSPTGIGNQPQHF. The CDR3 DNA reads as TGTGCCAGCAGCCCGACAGGGATCGGCAATCAGCCCCAGCATTTT.

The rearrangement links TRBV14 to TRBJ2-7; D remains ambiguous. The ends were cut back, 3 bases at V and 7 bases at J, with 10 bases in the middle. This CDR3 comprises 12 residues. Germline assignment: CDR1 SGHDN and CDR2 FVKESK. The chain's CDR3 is CASSQFSREQYF. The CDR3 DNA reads TGTGCCAGCAGCCAGTTCTCTCGGGAGCAGTACTTC.

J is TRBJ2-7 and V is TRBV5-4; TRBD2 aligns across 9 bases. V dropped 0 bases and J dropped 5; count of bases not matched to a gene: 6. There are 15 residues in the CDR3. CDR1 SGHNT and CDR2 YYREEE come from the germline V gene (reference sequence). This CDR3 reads CASSLGAGGLNEQYF. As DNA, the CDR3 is TGTGCCAGCAGCTTGGGGGCGGGAGGGCTGAACGAGCAGTACTTC. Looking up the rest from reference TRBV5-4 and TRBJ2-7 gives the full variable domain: ETGVTQSPTHLIKTRGQQVTLRCSSQSGHNTVSWYQQALGQGPQFIFQYYREEENGRGNFPPRFSGLQFPNYSSELNVNALELDDSALYLCASSLGAGGLNEQYFGPGTRLTVT.

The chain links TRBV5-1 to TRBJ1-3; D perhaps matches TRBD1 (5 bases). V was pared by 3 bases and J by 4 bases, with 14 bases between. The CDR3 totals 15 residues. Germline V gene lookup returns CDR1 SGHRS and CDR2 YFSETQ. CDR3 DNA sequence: TGCGCCAGCAGCTCCGGGACTTATGTAGGAAACACCATATATTTT. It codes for CASSSGTYVGNTIYF.

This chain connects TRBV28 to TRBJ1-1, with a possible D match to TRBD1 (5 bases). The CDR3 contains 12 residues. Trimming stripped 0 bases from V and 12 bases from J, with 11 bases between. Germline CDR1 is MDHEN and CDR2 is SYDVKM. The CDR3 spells CASSLWAGLTFF. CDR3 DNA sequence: TGTGCCAGCAGTTTATGGGCAGGGTTGACTTTCTTT.

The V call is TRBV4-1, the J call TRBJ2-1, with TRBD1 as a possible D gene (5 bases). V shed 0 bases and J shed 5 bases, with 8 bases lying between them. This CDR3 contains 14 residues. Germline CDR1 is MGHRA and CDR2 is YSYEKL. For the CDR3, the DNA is TGCGCCAGCAGCCAAGATTACAGGAACAATGAGCAGTTCTTC. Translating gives CASSQDYRNNEQFF.

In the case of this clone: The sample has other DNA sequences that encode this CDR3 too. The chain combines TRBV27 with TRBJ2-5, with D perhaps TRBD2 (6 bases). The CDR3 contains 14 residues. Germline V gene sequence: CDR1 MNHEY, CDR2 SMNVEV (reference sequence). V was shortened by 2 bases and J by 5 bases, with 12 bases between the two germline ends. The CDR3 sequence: CASSLGQEGETQYF. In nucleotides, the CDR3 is TGTGCCAGCAGTTTAGGGCAGGAGGGCGAGACCCAGTACTTC.

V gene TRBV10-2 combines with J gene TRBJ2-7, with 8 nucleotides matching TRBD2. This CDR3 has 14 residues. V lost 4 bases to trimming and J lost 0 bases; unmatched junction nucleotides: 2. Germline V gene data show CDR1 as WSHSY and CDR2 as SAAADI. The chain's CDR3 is CASSVAGGSYEQYF. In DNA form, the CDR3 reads TGCGCCAGCAGTGTCGCGGGGGGCTCCTACGAGCAGTACTTC.

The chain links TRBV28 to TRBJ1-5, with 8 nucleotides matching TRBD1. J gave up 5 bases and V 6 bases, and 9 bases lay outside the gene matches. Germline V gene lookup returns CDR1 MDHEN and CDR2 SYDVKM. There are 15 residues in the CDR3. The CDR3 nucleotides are TGTGCCAGCAGCTCAGACAGGGGAGGGGATCAGCCCCAGCATTTT. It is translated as CASSSDRGGDQPQHF. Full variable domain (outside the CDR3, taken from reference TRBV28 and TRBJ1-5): DVKVTQSSRYLVKRTGEKVFLECVQDMDHENMFWYRQDPGLGLRLIYFSYDVKMKEKGDIPEGYSVSREKKERFSLILESASTNQTSMYLCASSSDRGGDQPQHFGDGTRLSIL.

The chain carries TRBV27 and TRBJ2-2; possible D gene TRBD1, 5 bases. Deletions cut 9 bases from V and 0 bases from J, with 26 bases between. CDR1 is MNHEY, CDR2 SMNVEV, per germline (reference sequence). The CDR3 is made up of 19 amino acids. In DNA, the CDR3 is TGTGCCAGAGGGCTCGAATTATGGACAAACCCTCCGAACACCGGGGAGCTGTTTTTT. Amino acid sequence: CARGLELWTNPPNTGELFF.

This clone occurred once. The CDR3 bases are TGTGCCAGCAGTGAAGTGACAGGGCGGGGAGAGACCCAGTACTTC. Translating gives CASSEVTGRGETQYF. J is TRBJ2-5 and V is TRBV2; a weak D match, TRBD1 (7 bases). The V end was cut by 1 base, the J end by 4 bases, with 13 bases between. The CDR3 covers 15 residues. Looked up from germline, CDR1 is SNHLY and CDR2 is FYNNEI.

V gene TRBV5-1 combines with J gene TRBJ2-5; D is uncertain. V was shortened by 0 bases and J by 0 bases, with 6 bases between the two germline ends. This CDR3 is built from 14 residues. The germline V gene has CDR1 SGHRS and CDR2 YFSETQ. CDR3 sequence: CASSLASDQETQYF. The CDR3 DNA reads TGCGCCAGCAGCTTGGCGTCAGACCAAGAGACCCAGTACTTC.

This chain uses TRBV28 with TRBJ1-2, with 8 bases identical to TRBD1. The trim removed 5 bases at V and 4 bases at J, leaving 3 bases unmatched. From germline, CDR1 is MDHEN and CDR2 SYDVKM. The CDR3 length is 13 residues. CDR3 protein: CASSRDRFYGYTF. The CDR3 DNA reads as TGTGCCAGCAGTAGGGACAGGTTCTATGGCTACACCTTC.

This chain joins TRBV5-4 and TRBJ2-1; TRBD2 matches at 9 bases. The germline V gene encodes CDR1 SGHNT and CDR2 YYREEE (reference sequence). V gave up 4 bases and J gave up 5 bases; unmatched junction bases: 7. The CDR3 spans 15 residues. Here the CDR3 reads CASSLPGLADNEQFF. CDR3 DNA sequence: TGTGCCAGCAGCCTACCGGGACTAGCCGACAATGAGCAGTTCTTC.

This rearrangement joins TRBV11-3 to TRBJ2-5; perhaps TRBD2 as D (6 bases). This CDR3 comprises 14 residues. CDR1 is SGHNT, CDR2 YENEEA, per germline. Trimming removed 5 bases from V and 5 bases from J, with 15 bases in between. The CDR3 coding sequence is TGTGCCAGCAGCCCTGGAGGGCTCGGGGAGACCCAGTACTTC. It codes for CASSPGGLGETQYF. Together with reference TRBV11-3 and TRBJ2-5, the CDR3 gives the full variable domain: EAGVVQSPRYKIIEKKQPVAFWCNPISGHNTLYWYLQNLGQGPELLIRYENEEAVDDSQLPKDRFSAERLKGVDSTLKIQPAELGDSAVYLCASSPGGLGETQYFGPGTRLLVL.

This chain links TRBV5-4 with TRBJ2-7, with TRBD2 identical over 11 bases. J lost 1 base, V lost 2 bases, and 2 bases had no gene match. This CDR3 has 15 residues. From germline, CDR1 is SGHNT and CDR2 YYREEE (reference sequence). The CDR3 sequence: CASSFWTSGSYEQYF. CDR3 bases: TGTGCCAGCAGCTTCTGGACTAGCGGGTCCTACGAGCAGTACTTC.

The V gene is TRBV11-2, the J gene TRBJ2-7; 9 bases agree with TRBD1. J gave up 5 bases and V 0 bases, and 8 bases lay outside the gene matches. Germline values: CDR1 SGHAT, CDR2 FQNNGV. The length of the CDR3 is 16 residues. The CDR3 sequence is CASSLDRGTGTHEQYF. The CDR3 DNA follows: TGTGCCAGCAGCTTAGATCGCGGGACAGGGACCCACGAGCAGTACTTC.

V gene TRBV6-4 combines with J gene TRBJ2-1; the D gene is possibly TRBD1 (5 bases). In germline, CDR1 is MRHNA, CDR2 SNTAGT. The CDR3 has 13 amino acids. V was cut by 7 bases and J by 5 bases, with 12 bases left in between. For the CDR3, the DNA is TGTGCCAGCAAAGAAGGGGAAAACAATGAGCAGTTCTTC. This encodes CASKEGENNEQFF.

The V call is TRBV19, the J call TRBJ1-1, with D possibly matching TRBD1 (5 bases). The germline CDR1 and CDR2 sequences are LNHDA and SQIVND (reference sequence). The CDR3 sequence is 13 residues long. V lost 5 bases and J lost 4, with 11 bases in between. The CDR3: CASSDDSSTEAFF. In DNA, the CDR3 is TGTGCCAGTAGTGACGACAGCTCCACTGAAGCTTTCTTT.